The T cell receptor (beta chain) described here comes from a study of blood T cell repertoires in COVID-19. The CDR3 is made up of 15 amino acids. The germline CDR1 and CDR2 sequences are SGHRS and YFSETQ. Trimming removed 0 bases at V and 6 bases at J, with 15 bases between. The data were produced by immunoSEQ multiplex PCR, yet TCRdb's version contains in-frame clones alone and is incomplete. Among some 290,000 clones listed, roughly 90% were seen once. Seattle participants joined during active infection and were tracked over time. The chain employs TRBV5-1 and TRBJ1-1; TRBD1 might be the D (5 bases). The TCR comes from a young woman with COVID-19, enrolled during active disease. Input material: peripheral blood. The CDR3 region has the DNA TGCGCCAGCAGCTTGGAGGGGATAAAAAACCCTGAAGCTTTCTTT. Its protein is CASSLEGIKNPEAFF.